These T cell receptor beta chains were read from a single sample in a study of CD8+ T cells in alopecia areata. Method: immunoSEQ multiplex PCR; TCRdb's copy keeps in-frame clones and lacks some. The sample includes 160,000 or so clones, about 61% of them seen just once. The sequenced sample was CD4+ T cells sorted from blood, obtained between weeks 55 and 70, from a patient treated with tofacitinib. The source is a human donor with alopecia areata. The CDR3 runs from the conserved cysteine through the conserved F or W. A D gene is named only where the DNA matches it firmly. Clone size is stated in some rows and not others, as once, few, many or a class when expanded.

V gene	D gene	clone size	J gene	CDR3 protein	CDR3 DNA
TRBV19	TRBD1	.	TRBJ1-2	CASSQDRGSYGYTF	TGTGCCAGTAGTCAAGACAGGGGGAGCTATGGCTACACCTTC
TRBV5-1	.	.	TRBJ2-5	CASSRGFQETQYF	TGCGCCAGCAGCCGGGGTTTCCAAGAGACCCAGTACTTC
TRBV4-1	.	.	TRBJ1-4	CASSQDRTRDEKLFF	TGCGCCAGCAGCCAAGACCGGACGAGGGATGAAAAACTGTTTTTT
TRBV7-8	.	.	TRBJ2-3	CASNLGASADTQYF	TGTGCCAGCAACCTGGGGGCTTCGGCAGATACGCAGTATTTT
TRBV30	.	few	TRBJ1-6	CAWHDGGMVSPLHF	TGTGCCTGGCATGACGGGGGGATGGTTTCACCCCTCCACTTT
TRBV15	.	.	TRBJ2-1	CATGHSYNEQFF	TGTGCCACCGGCCATTCATACAATGAGCAGTTCTTC
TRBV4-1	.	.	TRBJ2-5	CASSQRNPYETQYF	TGCGCCAGCAGCCAAAGAAACCCCTATGAGACCCAGTACTTC
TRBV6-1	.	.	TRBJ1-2	CASSEDEAAYNYGYTF	TGTGCCAGCAGTGAAGATGAAGCCGCCTATAACTATGGCTACACCTTC
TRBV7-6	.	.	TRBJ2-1	CASSPTTGSYNEQFF	TGTGCCAGCAGCCCTACCACAGGTTCCTACAATGAGCAGTTCTTC
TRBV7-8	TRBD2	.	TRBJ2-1	CASSYRLGLAQSSYNEQFF	TGTGCCAGCAGCTACCGCCTGGGACTAGCCCAGAGCTCCTACAATGAGCAGTTCTTC
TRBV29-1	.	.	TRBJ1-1	CSVVEGNTEAFF	TGCAGCGTTGTAGAGGGGAACACTGAAGCTTTCTTT